This T cell receptor (beta chain) was found in a study of T cell repertoires in ileal Crohn's disease. V dropped 2 bases and J dropped 2 bases, with 12 bases sitting between them. This CDR3 is built from 15 residues. Germline CDR1 reads SGHVS; CDR2 reads FQNEAQ. The time point here: neoterminal ileum biopsy at postoperative endoscopy, about 6 months after surgery. Repertoires were generated with immunoSEQ multiplex PCR, while TCRdb's copy carries only in-frame clones and drops some. The repertoire holds more than 60,000 clones, with around 90% as singletons. Sequences were obtained from ileal tissue. This chain connects TRBV7-8 to TRBJ2-5; D is undetermined. This receptor was identified in an adult with Crohn's disease. The CDR3 here is CASSLSRVIQETQYF. The CDR3 nucleotides are TGTGCCAGCAGCTTATCTCGGGTTATACAAGAGACCCAGTACTTC.